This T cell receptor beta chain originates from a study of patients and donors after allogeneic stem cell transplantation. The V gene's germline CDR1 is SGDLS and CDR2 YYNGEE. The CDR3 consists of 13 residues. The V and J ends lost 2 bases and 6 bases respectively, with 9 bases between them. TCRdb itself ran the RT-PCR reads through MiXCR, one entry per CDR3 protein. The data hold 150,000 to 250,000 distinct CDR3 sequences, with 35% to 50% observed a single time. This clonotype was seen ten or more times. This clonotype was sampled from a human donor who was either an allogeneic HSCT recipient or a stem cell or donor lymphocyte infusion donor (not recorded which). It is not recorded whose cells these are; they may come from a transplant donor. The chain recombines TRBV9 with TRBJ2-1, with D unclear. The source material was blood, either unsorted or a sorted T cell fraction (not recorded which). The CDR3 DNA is TGTGCCAGCAGCGTGGGGTTTTCCAATGAGCAGTTCTTC. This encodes CASSVGFSNEQFF.